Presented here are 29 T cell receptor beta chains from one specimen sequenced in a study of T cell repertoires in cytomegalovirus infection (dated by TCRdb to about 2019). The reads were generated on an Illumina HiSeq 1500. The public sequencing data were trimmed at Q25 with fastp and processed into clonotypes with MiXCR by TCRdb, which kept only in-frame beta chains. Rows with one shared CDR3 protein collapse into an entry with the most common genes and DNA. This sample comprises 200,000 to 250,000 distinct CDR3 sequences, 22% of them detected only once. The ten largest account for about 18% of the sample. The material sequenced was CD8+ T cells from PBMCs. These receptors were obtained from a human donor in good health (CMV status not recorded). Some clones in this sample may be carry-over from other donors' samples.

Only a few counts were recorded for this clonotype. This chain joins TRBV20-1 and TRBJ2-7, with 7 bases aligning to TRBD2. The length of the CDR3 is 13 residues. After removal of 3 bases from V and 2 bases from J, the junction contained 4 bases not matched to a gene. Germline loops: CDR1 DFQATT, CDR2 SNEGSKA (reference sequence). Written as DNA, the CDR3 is TGCAGTGCTAGTTCCAGCGGGGCCTACGAGCAGTACTTC. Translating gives CSASSSGAYEQYF.

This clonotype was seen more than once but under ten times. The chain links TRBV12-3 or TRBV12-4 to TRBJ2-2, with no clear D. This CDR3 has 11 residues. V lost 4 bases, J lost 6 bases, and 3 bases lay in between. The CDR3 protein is CASSWSGELFF. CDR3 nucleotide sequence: TGTGCCAGCAGTTGGTCCGGGGAGCTGTTTTTT.

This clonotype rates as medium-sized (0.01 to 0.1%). The CDR3 is CASSSLAGASYEQYF. The DNA for the CDR3 is TGTGCCAGCAGCTCTCTAGCGGGGGCCTCCTACGAGCAGTACTTC. This chain joins TRBV7-8 and TRBJ2-7, with 10 bases identical to TRBD2. In germline, CDR1 is SGHVS, CDR2 FQNEAQ. V lost 4 bases and J lost 0; bases outside the gene matches: 3. CDR3 size: 15 residues.

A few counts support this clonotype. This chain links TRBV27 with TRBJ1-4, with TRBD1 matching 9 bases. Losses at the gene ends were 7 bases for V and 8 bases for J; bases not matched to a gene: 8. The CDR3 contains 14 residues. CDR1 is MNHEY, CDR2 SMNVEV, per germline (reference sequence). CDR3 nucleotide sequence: TGTGCCAGCATTGGGACAGGGAATAACGAAAAACTGTTTTTT. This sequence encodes CASIGTGNNEKLFF.

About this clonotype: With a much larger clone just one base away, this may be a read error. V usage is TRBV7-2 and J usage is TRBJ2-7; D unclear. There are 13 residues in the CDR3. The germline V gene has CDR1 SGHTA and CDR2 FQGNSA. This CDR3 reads CASSSPVSYKQYF. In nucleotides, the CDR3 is TGTGCCAGCAGCTCCCCCGTCTCCTACAAGCAGTACTTC.

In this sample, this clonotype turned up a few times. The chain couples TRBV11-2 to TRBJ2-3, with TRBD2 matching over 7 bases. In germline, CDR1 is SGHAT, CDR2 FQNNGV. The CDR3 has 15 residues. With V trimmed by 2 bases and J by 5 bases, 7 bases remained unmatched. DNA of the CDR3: TGTGCCAGCAGCTTATGGGGGGGAAATGAAGATACGCAGTATTTT. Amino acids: CASSLWGGNEDTQYF.

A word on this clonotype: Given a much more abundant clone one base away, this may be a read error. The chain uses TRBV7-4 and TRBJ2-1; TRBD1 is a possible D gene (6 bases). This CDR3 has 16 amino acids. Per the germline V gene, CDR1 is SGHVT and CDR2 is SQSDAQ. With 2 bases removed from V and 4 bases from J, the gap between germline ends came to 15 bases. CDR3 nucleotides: TGTGCCAGCAGCTTATGCGGGCTTGGGACATACAATGAGCAGTTCTTC. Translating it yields CASSLCGLGTYNEQFF.

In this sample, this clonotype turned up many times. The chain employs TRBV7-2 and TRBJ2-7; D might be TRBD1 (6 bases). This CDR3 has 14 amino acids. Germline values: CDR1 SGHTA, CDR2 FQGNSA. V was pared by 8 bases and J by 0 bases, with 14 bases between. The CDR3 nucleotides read TGTGCCAGCGTCAGGGGAATGGGCTCCTACGAGCAGTACTTC. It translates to CASVRGMGSYEQYF.

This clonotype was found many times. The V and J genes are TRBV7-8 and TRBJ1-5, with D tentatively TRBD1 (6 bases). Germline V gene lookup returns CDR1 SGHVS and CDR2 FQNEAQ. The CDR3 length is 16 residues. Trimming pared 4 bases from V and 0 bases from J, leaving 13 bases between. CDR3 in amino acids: CASSWSGGYSNQPQHF. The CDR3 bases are TGTGCCAGCAGCTGGAGTGGGGGCTATAGCAATCAGCCCCAGCATTTT.

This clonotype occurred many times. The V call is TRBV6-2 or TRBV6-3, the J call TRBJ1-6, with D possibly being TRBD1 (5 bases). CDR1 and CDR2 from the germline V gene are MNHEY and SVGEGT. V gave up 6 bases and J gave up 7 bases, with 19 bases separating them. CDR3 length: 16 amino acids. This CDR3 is CASSPGPPGTNSPLHF. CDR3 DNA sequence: TGTGCCAGCAGCCCCGGGCCGCCAGGGACCAATTCACCCCTCCACTTT.

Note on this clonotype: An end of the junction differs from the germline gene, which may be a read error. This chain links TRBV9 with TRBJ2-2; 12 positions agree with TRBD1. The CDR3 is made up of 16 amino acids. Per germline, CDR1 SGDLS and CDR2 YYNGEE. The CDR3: CARSVGGQGAAGELFF. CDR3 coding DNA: TGTGCCAGGAGCGTAGGGGGACAGGGGGCGGCCGGGGAGCTGTTTTTT.

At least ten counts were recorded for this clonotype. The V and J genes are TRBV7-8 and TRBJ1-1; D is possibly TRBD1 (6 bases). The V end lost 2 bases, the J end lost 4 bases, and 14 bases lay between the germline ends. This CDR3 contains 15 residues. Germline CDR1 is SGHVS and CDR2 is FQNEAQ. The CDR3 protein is CASSLMVQGTTEAFF. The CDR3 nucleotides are TGTGCCAGCAGCTTAATGGTTCAGGGGACCACTGAAGCTTTCTTT.

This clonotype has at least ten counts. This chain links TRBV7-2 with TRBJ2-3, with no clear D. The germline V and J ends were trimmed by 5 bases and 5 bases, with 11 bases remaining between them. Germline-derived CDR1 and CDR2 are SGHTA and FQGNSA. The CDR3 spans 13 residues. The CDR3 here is CASSPPPKDTQYF. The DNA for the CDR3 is TGTGCCAGCAGCCCCCCCCCTAAAGATACGCAGTATTTT. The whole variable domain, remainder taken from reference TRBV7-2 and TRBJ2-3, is GAGVSQSPSNKVTEKGKDVELRCDPISGHTALYWYRQSLGQGLEFLIYFQGNSAPDKSGLPSDRFSAERTGGSVSTLTIQRTQQEDSAVYLCASSPPPKDTQYFGPGTRLTVL.

The CDR3 is CASNYGAVLTGELFF. The CDR3 DNA reads as TGTGCCAGTAATTATGGAGCGGTCCTCACCGGGGAGCTGTTTTTT. The chain uses TRBV19 and TRBJ2-2; maybe TRBD2 (5 bases). Germline V lookup: CDR1 LNHDA, CDR2 SQIVND (reference sequence). V was trimmed by 7 bases and J by 4 bases, leaving 16 bases between them. This CDR3 comprises 15 residues.

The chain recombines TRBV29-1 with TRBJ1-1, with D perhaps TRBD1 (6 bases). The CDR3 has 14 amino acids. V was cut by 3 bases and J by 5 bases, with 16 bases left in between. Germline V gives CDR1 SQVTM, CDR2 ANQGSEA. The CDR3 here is CSVDGGRVRTEAFF. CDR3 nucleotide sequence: TGCAGCGTTGATGGGGGCAGGGTGAGGACTGAAGCTTTCTTT.

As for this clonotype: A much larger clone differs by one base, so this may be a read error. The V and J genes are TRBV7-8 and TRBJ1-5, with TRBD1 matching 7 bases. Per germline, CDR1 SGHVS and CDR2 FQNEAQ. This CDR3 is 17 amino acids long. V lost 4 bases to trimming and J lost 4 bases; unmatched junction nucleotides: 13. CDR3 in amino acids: CASSSRGTVTRNQPQHF. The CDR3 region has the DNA TGTGCCAGCAGCTCTAGGGGGACAGTTACCAGGAATCAGCCCCAGCATTTT. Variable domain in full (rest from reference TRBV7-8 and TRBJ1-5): GAGVSQSPRYKVAKRGQDVALRCDPISGHVSLFWYQQALGQGPEFLTYFQNEAQLDKSGLPSDRFFAERPEGSVSTLKIQRTQQEDSAVYLCASSSRGTVTRNQPQHFGDGTRLSIL.

This chain's CDR3 is CASRSDFANTGELFF. The CDR3 DNA is TGTGCCAGCAGGTCCGACTTCGCGAACACCGGGGAGCTGTTTTTT. The chain combines TRBV12-3 or TRBV12-4 with TRBJ2-2, with D unresolved. The CDR3 extends over 15 amino acids. Trimming stripped 6 bases from V and 0 bases from J, with 11 bases between.

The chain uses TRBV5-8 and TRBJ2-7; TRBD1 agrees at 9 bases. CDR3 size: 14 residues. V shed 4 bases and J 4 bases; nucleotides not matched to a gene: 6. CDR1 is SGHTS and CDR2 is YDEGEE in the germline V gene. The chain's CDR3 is CASSHDRGDYEQYF. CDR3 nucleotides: TGTGCCAGCAGCCACGACAGGGGGGATTACGAGCAGTACTTC.

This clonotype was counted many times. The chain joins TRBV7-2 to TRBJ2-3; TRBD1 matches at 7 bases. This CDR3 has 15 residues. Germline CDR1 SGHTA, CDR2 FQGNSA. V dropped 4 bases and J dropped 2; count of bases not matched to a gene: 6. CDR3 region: CASSSMDRLTDTQYF. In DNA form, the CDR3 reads TGTGCCAGCAGCTCGATGGACAGGCTCACAGATACGCAGTATTTT.

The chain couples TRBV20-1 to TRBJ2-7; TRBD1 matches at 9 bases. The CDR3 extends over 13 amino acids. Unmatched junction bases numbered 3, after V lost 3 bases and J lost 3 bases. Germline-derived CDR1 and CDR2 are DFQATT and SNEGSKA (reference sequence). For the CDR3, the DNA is TGCAGTGCTAGGGGGGACAGGGTCTACGAGCAGTACTTC. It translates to CSARGDRVYEQYF.

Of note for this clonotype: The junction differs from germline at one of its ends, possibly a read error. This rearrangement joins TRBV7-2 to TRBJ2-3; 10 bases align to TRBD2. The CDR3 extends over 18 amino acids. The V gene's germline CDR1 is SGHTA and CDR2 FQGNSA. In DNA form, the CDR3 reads TGTGCCAGAAGCTTAGATGGGTTGAGAGCGGGGGGGATCGATACGCAGTATTTT. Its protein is CARSLDGLRAGGIDTQYF.

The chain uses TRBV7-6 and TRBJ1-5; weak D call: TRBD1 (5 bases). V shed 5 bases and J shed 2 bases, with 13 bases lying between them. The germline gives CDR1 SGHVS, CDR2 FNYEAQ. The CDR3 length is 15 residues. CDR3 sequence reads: CASSGAAAGNQPQHF. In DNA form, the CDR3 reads TGTGCCAGCAGCGGGGCGGCAGCGGGCAATCAGCCCCAGCATTTT.

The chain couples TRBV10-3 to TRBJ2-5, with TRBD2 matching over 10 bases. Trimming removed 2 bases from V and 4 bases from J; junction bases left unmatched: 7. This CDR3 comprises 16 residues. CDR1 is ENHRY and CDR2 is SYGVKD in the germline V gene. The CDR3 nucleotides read TGTGCCATCAGTGAGCCTAGCGGGGGCCCTCGAGAGACCCAGTACTTC. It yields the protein CAISEPSGGPRETQYF.

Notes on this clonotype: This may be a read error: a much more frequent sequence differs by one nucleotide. CDR3 amino acids: CASSGTGVNQPRHF. CDR3 in DNA: TGTGCCAGCAGCGGGACAGGGGTCAATCAGCCCCGGCATTTT. The chain is built from TRBV7-6 and TRBJ1-5, with 10 bases identical to TRBD1. This CDR3 is built from 14 residues. Looked up from germline, CDR1 is SGHVS and CDR2 is FNYEAQ.

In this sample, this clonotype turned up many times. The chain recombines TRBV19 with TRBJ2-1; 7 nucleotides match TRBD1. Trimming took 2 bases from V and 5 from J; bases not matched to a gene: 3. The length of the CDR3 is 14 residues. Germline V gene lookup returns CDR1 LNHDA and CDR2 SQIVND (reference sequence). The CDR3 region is CASSILGQNNEQFF. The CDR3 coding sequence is TGTGCCAGTAGTATATTGGGACAGAACAATGAGCAGTTCTTC.

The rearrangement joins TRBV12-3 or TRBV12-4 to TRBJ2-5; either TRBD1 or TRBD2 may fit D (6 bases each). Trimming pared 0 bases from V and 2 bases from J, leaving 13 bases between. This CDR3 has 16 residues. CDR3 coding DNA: TGTGCCAGCAGTTTAGCGGTTACGGGGGCTCAAGAGACCCAGTACTTC. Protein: CASSLAVTGAQETQYF.

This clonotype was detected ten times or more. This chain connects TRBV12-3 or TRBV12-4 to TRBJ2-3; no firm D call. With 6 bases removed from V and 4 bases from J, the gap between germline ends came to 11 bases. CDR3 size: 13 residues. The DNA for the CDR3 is TGTGCCAGCAGCCTAGGGTTCGCAGATACGCAGTATTTT. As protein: CASSLGFADTQYF.

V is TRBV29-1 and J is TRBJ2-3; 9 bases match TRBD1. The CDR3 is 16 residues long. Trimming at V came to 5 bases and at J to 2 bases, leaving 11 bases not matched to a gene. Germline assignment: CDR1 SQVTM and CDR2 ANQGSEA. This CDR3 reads CSVSSSWDRATDTQYF. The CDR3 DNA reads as TGCAGCGTTTCCTCTTCGTGGGACAGGGCCACAGATACGCAGTATTTT.

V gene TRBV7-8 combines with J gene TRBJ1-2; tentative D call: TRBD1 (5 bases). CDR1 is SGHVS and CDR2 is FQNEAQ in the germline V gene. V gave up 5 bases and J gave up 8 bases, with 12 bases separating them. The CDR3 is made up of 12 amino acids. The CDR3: CASSPGDSGYTF. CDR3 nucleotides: TGTGCCAGCAGCCCCGGGGACTCGGGCTACACCTTC.